The following is a T cell receptor (beta chain) sequence with its context. The target antigen is unknown. The data are from a study of shared clonotypes between healthy human individuals. This table comes from immunoSEQ multiplex PCR, and its TCRdb copy is limited to in-frame clones, with some not included. The sample holds around 2.3 million clones, approximately 96% seen once. Points from the study as a whole: Owing to a small donor count, the genetic and exposure-history diversity represented was limited. Some naive CD4 clonotypes, around 4.7%, turned up in common across a few donors. Depth was large, yet rarefaction showed that sorted-subset sequencing was incomplete.

The germline V gene has CDR1 MNHNY and CDR2 SVGAGI (reference sequence). Trimming at V came to 6 bases and at J to 9 bases, leaving 8 bases not matched to a gene. The CDR3 sequence is 13 residues long. The material sequenced was naive CD4+ T cells sorted from blood. The subset was: CD45RA+ positively selected. The genes are TRBV6-6 and TRBJ2-1, with 7 bases that match TRBD1. This receptor was identified in a man in his late teens or twenties in good health. CDR3 in amino acids: CASSQPTGLEQFF. CDR3 nucleotides: TGTGCCAGCAGCCAGCCGACAGGGCTTGAGCAGTTCTTC.